What follows are 27 T cell receptor beta chains derived from one specimen sequenced in a study of T cells in Graves' hyperthyroidism and ophthalmopathy. TCR beta CDR3 sequences were amplified from RNA transcripts. HTBI primers drove first-round RT-PCR of the TCR CDR3. TCRdb re-called the multiplex PCR reads through MiXCR, storing one row per CDR3 protein. Here the sample spans approximately 600,000 distinct CDR3 sequences, approximately 15% being singletons. The sequenced sample was blood. These receptors all stem from a woman aged 30 to 39 with Graves' hyperthyroidism that later progressed to Graves' ophthalmopathy.

The genes are TRBV20-1 and TRBJ1-1, with a weak D call TRBD1 (5 bases). Germline assignment: CDR1 DFQATT and CDR2 SNEGSKA (reference sequence). The CDR3 contains 13 residues. Trimming left V 5 bases short and J 5 bases short, with 15 bases between. The CDR3 sequence is CSARWDGETEAFF. DNA for the CDR3: TGCAGTGCTCGATGGGACGGAGAGACTGAAGCTTTCTTT.

This clonotype was picked up many times. The rearrangement links TRBV9 to TRBJ2-6, with TRBD2 identical over 7 bases. J was trimmed by 4 bases and V by 5 bases; bases with no gene match: 9. The CDR3 contains 16 residues. Germline assignment: CDR1 SGDLS and CDR2 YYNGEE. This CDR3 reads CASSPLGGDGANVLTF. DNA of the CDR3: TGTGCCAGCAGTCCCCTGGGGGGGGACGGGGCCAACGTCCTGACTTTC.

This clonotype was counted a few times. The missing conserved phenylalanine or tryptophan at the end of this CDR3 makes a read error likely. This rearrangement joins TRBV24-1 to TRBJ1-2; D not certain. The length of the CDR3 is 16 residues. Trimming removed 2 bases at V and 3 bases at J, with 15 bases between. CDR1 is KGHDR and CDR2 is SFDVKD in the germline V gene. CDR3 amino acids: CATSDSSAREHYGYTL. In DNA form, the CDR3 reads TGTGCCACCAGTGATTCCTCGGCCCGGGAACACTATGGCTACACCCTC.

This clonotype was seen a handful of times. The V gene is TRBV15, the J gene TRBJ1-4; a possible D gene is TRBD1 (5 bases). The V end lost 5 bases, the J end lost 8 bases, and 9 bases lay between the germline ends. The germline gives CDR1 LNHNV, CDR2 YYDKDF (reference sequence). CDR3 length: 12 amino acids. The CDR3 spells CATSQGGEKLFF. The CDR3 nucleotides read TGTGCCACCAGCCAGGGAGGAGAAAAACTGTTTTTT.

This clonotype was counted at least ten times. The chain combines TRBV19 with TRBJ1-2; TRBD1 is a possible D gene (6 bases). Trimming left V 7 bases short and J 8 bases short, with 26 bases between. The CDR3 extends over 16 amino acids. CDR1 and CDR2 (germline): LNHDA, SQIVND (reference sequence). The CDR3 loop reads CASMSGVLDRREGYTF. In nucleotides, the CDR3 is TGTGCCAGTATGAGTGGAGTATTAGACAGGCGAGAAGGCTACACCTTC.

This clonotype came up many times. The chain is built from TRBV6-1 and TRBJ1-5; D remains ambiguous. CDR3 size: 13 residues. V was trimmed by 4 bases and J by 7 bases, leaving 11 bases between them. Germline CDR1 reads MNHNS; CDR2 reads SASEGT. The CDR3 protein is CASSVTDMQPQHF. The CDR3 DNA follows: TGTGCCAGCAGTGTAACAGACATGCAGCCCCAGCATTTT.

This clonotype was seen ten or more times. V and J are TRBV29-1 and TRBJ1-2; D perhaps matches TRBD1 (5 bases). V lost 8 bases and J 4 bases, leaving 11 bases between the germline ends. The CDR3 runs 11 residues. The germline V gene has CDR1 SQVTM and CDR2 ANQGSEA. CDR3 loop: CSLDGGYGYTF. CDR3 in DNA: TGCAGCCTCGACGGGGGCTATGGCTACACCTTC.

The chain combines TRBV6-1 with TRBJ2-5; 9 bases are shared with TRBD1. Germline V gene data show CDR1 as MNHNS and CDR2 as SASEGT. This CDR3 comprises 12 residues. V was pared by 4 bases and J by 9 bases, with 3 bases of the junction left unmatched. The CDR3 DNA reads TGTGCCAGCAGTGGACAGGGGGAGCCCCAGTACTTC. It specifies CASSGQGEPQYF.

At least ten counts were recorded for this clonotype. The gene calls are TRBV11-2 and TRBJ1-1, with 9 bases that match TRBD1. The J segment lost 0 bases and the V segment lost 5 bases, leaving 7 bases of the junction unmatched. Germline assignment: CDR1 SGHAT and CDR2 FQNNGV. This CDR3 has 16 residues. CDR3 in amino acids: CASSPYTGGVNTEAFF. CDR3 coding DNA: TGTGCCAGCAGCCCGTACACAGGGGGCGTGAACACTGAAGCTTTCTTT.

This clonotype was observed at least ten times. This chain uses TRBV3-1 with TRBJ1-1; 9 positions match TRBD1. V shed 5 bases, J shed 4 bases, and the junction held 8 bases outside the gene matches. The CDR3 extends over 15 amino acids. Per germline, CDR1 LGHDT and CDR2 YNNKEL (reference sequence). The CDR3 spells CASSFPGQGSTEAFF. The DNA of the CDR3 is TGTGCCAGCAGCTTCCCGGGACAGGGAAGCACTGAAGCTTTCTTT.

J is TRBJ1-2 and V is TRBV9; 7 nucleotides agree with TRBD1. V gave up 3 bases and J gave up 0 bases; unmatched junction bases: 5. The germline V gene has CDR1 SGDLS and CDR2 YYNGEE. This CDR3 is built from 15 residues. The CDR3 bases are TGTGCCAGCAGCGCCCGGGACAGATCTAACTATGGCTACACCTTC. Translated: CASSARDRSNYGYTF.

This chain joins TRBV5-1 and TRBJ2-7; D is uncertain. CDR1 SGHRS and CDR2 YFSETQ come from the germline V gene. This CDR3 has 10 residues. The CDR3 spells CPSLASEQYF. CDR3 sequence (DNA): TGCCCTAGTCTGGCAAGCGAGCAGTACTTC.

The V call is TRBV27, the J call TRBJ2-7, with 8 bases lining up with TRBD2. The CDR3 has 16 amino acids. From germline, CDR1 is MNHEY and CDR2 SMNVEV (reference sequence). The ends lost 2 bases at V and 3 bases at J; junction bases unmatched: 9. In DNA, the CDR3 is TGTGCCAGCAGTTTAGGGGTAGCGGGATCGTTCTACGAGCAGTACTTC. It specifies CASSLGVAGSFYEQYF.

Only a few counts were recorded for this clonotype. The chain links TRBV6-1 to TRBJ1-1; a possible D gene is TRBD1 (5 bases). Trimming took off 7 bases at V and 5 bases at J, with 17 bases between the two ends. Looked up from germline, CDR1 is MNHNS and CDR2 is SASEGT. The CDR3 spans 14 residues. CDR3 nucleotides: TGTGCCAGCACCGACGGGGCGGGAGAGACTGAAGCTTTCTTT. This gives the protein CASTDGAGETEAFF.

This clonotype has a count of ten or more. The CDR3: CASSLEQGAYEQYF. CDR3 DNA sequence: TGCGCCAGCAGCTTGGAACAGGGGGCCTACGAGCAGTACTTC. The chain combines TRBV5-1 with TRBJ2-7; 8 bases are a match to TRBD1. The CDR3 is 14 amino acids. The V gene's germline CDR1 is SGHRS and CDR2 YFSETQ. V dropped 0 bases and J dropped 2; count of bases not matched to a gene: 1.

This clonotype was found a few times. The chain is built from TRBV24-1 and TRBJ2-2; D is unclear. This CDR3 region has 14 residues. The germline V gene encodes CDR1 KGHDR and CDR2 SFDVKD. V lost 4 bases, J lost 4 bases, and 9 bases lay in between. The CDR3 spells CATSDLPTTGELFF. CDR3 DNA sequence: TGTGCCACCAGTGACTTACCGACCACCGGGGAGCTGTTTTTT.

The J gene is TRBJ2-7, the V gene TRBV6-5; 9 positions match TRBD2. Germline V gene sequence: CDR1 MNHEY, CDR2 SVGAGI. This CDR3 is built from 16 residues. Trimming took 2 bases from V and 7 from J; bases not matched to a gene: 12. The CDR3 reads CASSYPGTSRPREQYF. CDR3 nucleotides: TGTGCCAGCAGTTACCCAGGGACTAGCCGCCCGCGGGAGCAGTACTTC.

This clonotype was counted between two and nine times. The chain links TRBV29-1 to TRBJ2-1; no reliable D call. Germline V CDR1 and CDR2: SQVTM, ANQGSEA. Between the trimmed V and J ends, which lost 0 bases and 3 bases, there was a span of 3 bases. CDR3 length equals 12 residues. The CDR3: CSVEDSYNEQFF. CDR3 sequence (DNA): TGCAGCGTTGAAGACAGCTACAATGAGCAGTTCTTC.

This clonotype has a count of ten or more. The chain links TRBV7-2 to TRBJ2-3, with D tentatively TRBD2 (7 bases). Germline V gene data show CDR1 as SGHTA and CDR2 as FQGNSA. This CDR3 region has 16 residues. V was pared by 0 bases and J by 5 bases, with 15 bases between. CDR3 coding DNA: TGTGCCAGCAGCTTAGCGCTCGGGGGAGGGGGAGATACGCAGTATTTT. Translated: CASSLALGGGGDTQYF.

This clonotype occurred a few times. It may be a read error: a sequence one base away is much more abundant. The chain employs TRBV2 and TRBJ2-3, with D possibly matching TRBD1 (6 bases). Germline V CDR1 and CDR2: SNHLY, FYNNEI. The CDR3 has 20 residues. CDR3 nucleotide sequence: TGTGCCAGCAGTGAACACTCCCCGGGGACACAGGCCAGCTTCACAGATGCGCAGTATTTT. It specifies CASSEHSPGTQASFTDAQYF.

V usage is TRBV7-9 and J usage is TRBJ1-2; maybe TRBD1 (5 bases). This CDR3 is 15 amino acids long. V was pared by 5 bases and J by 4 bases, with 17 bases between. Per the germline V gene, CDR1 is SEHNR and CDR2 is FQNEAQ (reference sequence). CDR3 amino acids: CASSQRRDFAYGYTF. The CDR3 nucleotides are TGTGCCAGCAGCCAAAGGCGGGACTTCGCCTATGGCTACACCTTC. The variable domain in full, with the rest retrieved from reference TRBV7-9 and TRBJ1-2, is DTGVSQNPRHKITKRGQNVTFRCDPISEHNRLYWYRQTLGQGPEFLTYFQNEAQLEKSRLLSDRFSAERPKGSFSTLEIQRTEQGDSAMYLCASSQRRDFAYGYTFGSGTRLTVV.

This clonotype was observed a handful of times. The chain links TRBV30 to TRBJ1-3; TRBD1 matches at 8 bases. Trimming cost V 2 bases and J 7 bases; bases outside gene matches: 10. Per the germline V gene, CDR1 is GTSNPN and CDR2 is SVGIG (reference sequence). The CDR3 length is 15 residues. The CDR3: CAWSRPGGRKNTIYF. The CDR3 DNA is TGTGCCTGGAGTCGGCCAGGGGGCAGGAAGAACACCATATATTTT.

CDR3 sequence: CAISESADSLYEQYF. The DNA of the CDR3 is TGTGCCATCAGTGAGTCCGCGGATTCGCTCTACGAGCAGTACTTC. This chain connects TRBV10-3 to TRBJ2-7, with unresolved D. CDR3 length equals 15 residues. The germline gives CDR1 ENHRY, CDR2 SYGVKD. V lost 0 bases to trimming and J lost 3 bases, with 12 bases between them.

Many counts were recorded for this clonotype. V is TRBV10-3 and J is TRBJ1-1, with 8 bases matching TRBD1. The CDR3 runs to 16 residues. Trimming cost V 0 bases and J 0 bases; bases outside gene matches: 3. From germline, CDR1 is ENHRY and CDR2 SYGVKD. The CDR3 sequence: CAISESGQVLNTEAFF. The CDR3 DNA sequence: TGTGCCATCAGTGAGTCGGGACAGGTTTTGAACACTGAAGCTTTCTTT.

This chain joins TRBV12-3 or TRBV12-4 and TRBJ1-1; possible D gene TRBD1, 6 bases. V was pared by 2 bases and J by 9 bases, with 10 bases between. The CDR3 totals 12 residues. The CDR3 sequence is CASSLWGAQAFF. CDR3 coding DNA: TGTGCCAGCAGTTTATGGGGGGCGCAAGCTTTCTTT.

This clonotype was detected ten times or more. This sequence joins TRBV5-1 and TRBJ2-5; D possibly uses TRBD1 or TRBD2 (5 bases each). V dropped 0 bases and J dropped 0 bases, with 15 bases sitting between them. Germline CDR1 reads SGHRS; CDR2 reads YFSETQ. The CDR3 is 17 amino acids. DNA of the CDR3: TGCGCCAGCAGCTTGGTGGGGGTCGGTCGGGACCAAGAGACCCAGTACTTC. Its protein is CASSLVGVGRDQETQYF.

This clonotype was seen repeatedly, ten times or more. The rearrangement joins TRBV2 to TRBJ2-7; TRBD2 might be the D (5 bases). Germline-derived CDR1 and CDR2 are SNHLY and FYNNEI. This CDR3 comprises 13 residues. Trimming removed 10 bases at V and 2 bases at J, with 15 bases between. CDR3: CATLEDLPYEQYF. The CDR3 DNA reads as TGTGCCACCCTGGAGGACCTTCCCTACGAGCAGTACTTC.